This entry is about one T cell receptor (beta chain). Its cognate antigen is unknown. Patients sequenced had flow cytometry evidence of CD8+CD57+ cell expansion. Using genomic DNA as the template, TCR beta VDJ and CDR3 profiling was carried out. TCRdb itself ran the reads through MiXCR, one entry per CDR3 protein. The sample yields 160,000 or so distinct CDR3 sequences, about 45% seen once. These data are taken from a study of CD8+CD57+ T cells in acquired aplastic anemia. Points from the study as a whole: Patients and controls shared around 30 CD8+ CDR3 sequences.

V was cut by 8 bases and J by 3 bases, with 11 bases left in between. CDR1 and CDR2 (germline): MNHEY, SVGAGI. CDR3 size: 12 residues. The chain carries TRBV6-5 and TRBJ2-7; D unclear. This receptor was identified in a human donor with aplastic anemia. Sequencing was carried out using sorted CD4+, CD8+, or CD8+CD57+ T cells (not recorded which) from PBMCs. DNA for the CDR3: TGTGCCAGCGGATATTCGATCTACGAGCAGTACTTC. This sequence encodes CASGYSIYEQYF.